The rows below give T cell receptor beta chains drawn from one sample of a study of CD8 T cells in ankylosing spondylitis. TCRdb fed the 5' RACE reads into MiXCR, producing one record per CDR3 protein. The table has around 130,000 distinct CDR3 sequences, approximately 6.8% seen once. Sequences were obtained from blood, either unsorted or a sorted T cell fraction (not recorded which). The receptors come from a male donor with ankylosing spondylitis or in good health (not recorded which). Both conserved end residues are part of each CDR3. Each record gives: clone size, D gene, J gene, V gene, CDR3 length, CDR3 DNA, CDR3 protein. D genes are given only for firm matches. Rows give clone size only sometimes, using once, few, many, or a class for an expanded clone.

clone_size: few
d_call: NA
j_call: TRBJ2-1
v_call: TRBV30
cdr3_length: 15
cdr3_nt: TGTGCCTGGAGTGGGTCCGCGCACCCCTACAATGAGCAGTTCTTC
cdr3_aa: CAWSGSAHPYNEQFF

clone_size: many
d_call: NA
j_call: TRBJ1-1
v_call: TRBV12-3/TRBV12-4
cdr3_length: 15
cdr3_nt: TGTGCCAGCAGTTTAGCGCAAACGGCCTGGACTGAAGCTTTCTTT
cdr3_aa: CASSLAQTAWTEAFF

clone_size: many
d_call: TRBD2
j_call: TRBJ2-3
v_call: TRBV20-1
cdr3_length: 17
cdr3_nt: TGCAGTGCGCGTCTAGCGGGAGGGCCCCAAGGCACAGATACGCAGTATTTT
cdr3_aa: CSARLAGGPQGTDTQYF

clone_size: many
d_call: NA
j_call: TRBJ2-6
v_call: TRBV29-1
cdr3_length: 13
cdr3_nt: TGCAGCGTTGTAGGGGTTGGGGCCAACGTCCTGACTTTC
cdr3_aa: CSVVGVGANVLTF

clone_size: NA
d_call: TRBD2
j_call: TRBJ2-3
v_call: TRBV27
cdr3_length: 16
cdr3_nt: TGTGCCAGCAGTCTTCAGGCTAGCGGGAGCCCCGATACGCAGTATTTT
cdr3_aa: CASSLQASGSPDTQYF

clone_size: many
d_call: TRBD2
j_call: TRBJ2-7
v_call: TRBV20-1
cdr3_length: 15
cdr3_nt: TGCAGTGCGGACTCGGCAACTAGCGGATCCTACGAGCAGTACTTC
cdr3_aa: CSADSATSGSYEQYF

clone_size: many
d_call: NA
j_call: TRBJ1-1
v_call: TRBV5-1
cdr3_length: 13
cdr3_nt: TGCGCCAGCAGCGCGGGAGGTAACACTGAAGCTTTCTTT
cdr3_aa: CASSAGGNTEAFF

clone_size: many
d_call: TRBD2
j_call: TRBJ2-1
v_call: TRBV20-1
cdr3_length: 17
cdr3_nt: TGCAGTGCCATTATGATACTAGCGGGGGGCCACGTGGATGAGCAGTTCTTC
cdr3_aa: CSAIMILAGGHVDEQFF

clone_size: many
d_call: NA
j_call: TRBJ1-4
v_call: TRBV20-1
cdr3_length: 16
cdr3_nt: TGCAGTGCCGTCCTTGACAGAGGAGCAACTAATGAAAAACTGTTTTTT
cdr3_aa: CSAVLDRGATNEKLFF

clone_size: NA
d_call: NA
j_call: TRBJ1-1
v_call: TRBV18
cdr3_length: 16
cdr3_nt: TGTGCCAGCTCACCACAGGACAGCATGATGAACACTGAAGCTTTCTTT
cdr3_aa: CASSPQDSMMNTEAFF

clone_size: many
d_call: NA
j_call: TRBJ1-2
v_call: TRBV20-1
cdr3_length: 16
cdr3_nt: TGCAGTGCTAGGGAACTTTCTCCACAGGGCATCTATGGCTACACCTTC
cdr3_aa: CSARELSPQGIYGYTF

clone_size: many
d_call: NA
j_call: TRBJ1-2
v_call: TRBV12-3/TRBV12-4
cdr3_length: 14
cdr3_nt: TGTGCCAGCAGCCCTGACAGGTTTCGCTATGGCTACACCTTC
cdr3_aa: CASSPDRFRYGYTF

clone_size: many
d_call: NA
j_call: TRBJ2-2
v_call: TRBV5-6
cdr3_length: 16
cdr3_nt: TGTGCCAGCAGCTTGATAGCAGCAACGAACACCGGGGAGCTGTTTTTT
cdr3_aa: CASSLIAATNTGELFF

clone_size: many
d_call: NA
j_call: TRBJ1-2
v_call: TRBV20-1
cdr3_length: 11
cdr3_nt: TGCAGTGCTAGAAGAGGGACGGGCTACACCTTC
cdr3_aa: CSARRGTGYTF

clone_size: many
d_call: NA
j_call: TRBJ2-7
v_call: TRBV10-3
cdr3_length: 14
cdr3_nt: TGTGCCATCAGCAGTTCCAGTGGGGACTACGAGCAGTACTTC
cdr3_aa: CAISSSSGDYEQYF

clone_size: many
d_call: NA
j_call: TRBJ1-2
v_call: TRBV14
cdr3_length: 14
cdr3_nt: TGTGCCAGCAGCCAACTTACCGGGACCTTGGGCTACACCTTC
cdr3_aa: CASSQLTGTLGYTF

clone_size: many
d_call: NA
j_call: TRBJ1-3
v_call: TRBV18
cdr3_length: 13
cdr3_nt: TGTGCCAGCTCACCTGACATTGGAAACACCATATATTTT
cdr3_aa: CASSPDIGNTIYF

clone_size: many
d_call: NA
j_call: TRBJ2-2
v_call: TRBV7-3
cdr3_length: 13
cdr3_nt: TGTGCCAGCAGCCCAGCGAGGTCCGGGGAGCTGTTTTTT
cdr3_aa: CASSPARSGELFF

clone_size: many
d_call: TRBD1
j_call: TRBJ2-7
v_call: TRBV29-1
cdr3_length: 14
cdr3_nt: TGCAGCGTAAAATCATTAGACAGGGCCCACGAGCAGTACTTC
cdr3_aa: CSVKSLDRAHEQYF

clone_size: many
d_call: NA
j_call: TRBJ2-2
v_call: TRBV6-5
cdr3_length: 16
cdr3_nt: TGTGCCAGCAGTTACTTTTCCAGTTTGAACACCGGGGAGCTGTTTTTT
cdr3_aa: CASSYFSSLNTGELFF

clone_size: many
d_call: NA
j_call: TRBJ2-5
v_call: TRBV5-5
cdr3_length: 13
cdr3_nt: TGTGCCAGCACCCTGATGATGCAAGAGACCCAGTACTTC
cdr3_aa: CASTLMMQETQYF

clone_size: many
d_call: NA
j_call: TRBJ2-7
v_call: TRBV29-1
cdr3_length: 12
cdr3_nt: TGCAGCGTTGAGATAGAATACTACGAGCAGTACTTC
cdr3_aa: CSVEIEYYEQYF

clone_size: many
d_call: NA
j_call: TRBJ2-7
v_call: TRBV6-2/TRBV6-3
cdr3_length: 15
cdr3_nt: TGTGCCAGCAGTGACCCAATGAGAATGTCCTACGAGCAGTACTTC
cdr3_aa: CASSDPMRMSYEQYF

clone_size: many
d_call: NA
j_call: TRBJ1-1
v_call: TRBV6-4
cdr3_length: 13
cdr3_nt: TGTGCCAGCAGTTCGACCTCGAACACTGAAGCTTTCTTT
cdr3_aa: CASSSTSNTEAFF

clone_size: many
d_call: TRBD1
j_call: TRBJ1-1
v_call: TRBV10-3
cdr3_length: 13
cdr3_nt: TGTGCCATCAGGGGACAGGGCGACACTGAAGCTTTCTTT
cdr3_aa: CAIRGQGDTEAFF

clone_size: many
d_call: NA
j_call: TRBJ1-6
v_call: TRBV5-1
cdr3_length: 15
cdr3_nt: TGCGCCAGCAGGGAAGGGCCAGGTCATAATTCACCCCTCCACTTT
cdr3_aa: CASREGPGHNSPLHF

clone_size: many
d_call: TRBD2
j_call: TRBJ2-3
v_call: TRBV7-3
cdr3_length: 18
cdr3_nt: TGTGCCAGCAGCGCCAAACAACGCGGGGGGGAAGGCACAGATACGCAGTATTTT
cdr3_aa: CASSAKQRGGEGTDTQYF

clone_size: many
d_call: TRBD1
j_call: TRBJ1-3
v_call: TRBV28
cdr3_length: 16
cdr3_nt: TGTGCCAGCAGTTTTGGGACAGGGGGCCCTGGAAACACCATATATTTT
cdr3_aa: CASSFGTGGPGNTIYF

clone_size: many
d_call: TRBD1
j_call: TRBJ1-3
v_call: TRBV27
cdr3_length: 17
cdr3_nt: TGTGCCAGCAGTTTTAGGGGGCCCGGGTATCCCGGAAACACCATATATTTT
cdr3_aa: CASSFRGPGYPGNTIYF

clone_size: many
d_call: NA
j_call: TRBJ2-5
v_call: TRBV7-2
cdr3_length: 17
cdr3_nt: TGTGCCAGCAGCTTAGGCCCCCTCGGGACTCTGAGTGAGACCCAGTACTTC
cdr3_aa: CASSLGPLGTLSETQYF

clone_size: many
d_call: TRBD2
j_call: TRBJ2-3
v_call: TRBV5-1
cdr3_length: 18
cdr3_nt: TGCGCCAGCAGCTTGGACCGGACTAGCGGGGCTAGCACAGATACGCAGTATTTT
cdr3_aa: CASSLDRTSGASTDTQYF

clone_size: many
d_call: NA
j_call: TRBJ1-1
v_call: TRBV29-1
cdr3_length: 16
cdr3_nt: TGCAGCGTGGTGCGGGACGGGAGAGGCATGAACACTGAAGCTTTCTTT
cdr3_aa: CSVVRDGRGMNTEAFF

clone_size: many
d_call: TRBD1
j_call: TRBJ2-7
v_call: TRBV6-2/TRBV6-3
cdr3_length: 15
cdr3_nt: TGTGCCAGCAGGCCGACGGGACAGGGAGCCTACGAGCAGTACTTC
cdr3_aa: CASRPTGQGAYEQYF

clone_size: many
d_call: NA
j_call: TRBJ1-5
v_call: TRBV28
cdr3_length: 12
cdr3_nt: TGTGCCAGCAGTTTTGGCGGGCGGTCCCAGCATTTT
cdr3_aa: CASSFGGRSQHF

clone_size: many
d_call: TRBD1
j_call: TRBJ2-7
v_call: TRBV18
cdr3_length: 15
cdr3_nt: TGTGCCAGCTCACAACCGACAGGGGCCCGCTACGAGCAGTACTTC
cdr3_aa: CASSQPTGARYEQYF

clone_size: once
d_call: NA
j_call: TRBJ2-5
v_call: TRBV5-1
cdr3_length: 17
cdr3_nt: TGCGCCAGCAGCTTAACCCCCCGGGACACAGGCCAAGAGACCCAGTACTTC
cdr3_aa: CASSLTPRDTGQETQYF

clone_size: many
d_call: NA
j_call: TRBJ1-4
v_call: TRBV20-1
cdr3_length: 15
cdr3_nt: TGCAGTGCTAGACCTCGGGTGACCGAGAATGAAAAACTGTTTTTT
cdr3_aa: CSARPRVTENEKLFF

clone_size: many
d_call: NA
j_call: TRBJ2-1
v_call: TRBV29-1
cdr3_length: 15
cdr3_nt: TGCAGCGTTGAAGTGGGGCCCACCTCCTACAATGAGCAGTTCTTC
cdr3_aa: CSVEVGPTSYNEQFF

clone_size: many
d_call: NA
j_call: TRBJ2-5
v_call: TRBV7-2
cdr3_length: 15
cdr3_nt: TGTGCCAGCAGCTTAATGTTCTTGGCCCAAGAGACCCAGTACTTC
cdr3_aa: CASSLMFLAQETQYF

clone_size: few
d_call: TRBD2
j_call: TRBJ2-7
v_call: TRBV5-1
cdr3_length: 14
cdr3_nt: TGCGCCAGCAGCTTGGCCACTAGCGGGAGAGAGGAGTACTTC
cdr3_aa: CASSLATSGREEYF

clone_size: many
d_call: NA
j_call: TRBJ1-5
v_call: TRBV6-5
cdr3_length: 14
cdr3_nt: TGTGCCAGCAGTTCTCGGGCGAACAATCAGCCCCAGCATTTT
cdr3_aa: CASSSRANNQPQHF

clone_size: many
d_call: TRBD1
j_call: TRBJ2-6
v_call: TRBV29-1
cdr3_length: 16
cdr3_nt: TGCAGCGTAAGACAGGGATTCGAATCAGGGGCCAACGTCCTGACTTTC
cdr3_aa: CSVRQGFESGANVLTF

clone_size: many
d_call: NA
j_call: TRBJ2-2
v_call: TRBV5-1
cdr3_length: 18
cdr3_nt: TGCGCCAGCAGCCCCAGTCAAACGCAGGGGTTGTTTACCGGGGAGCTGTTTTTT
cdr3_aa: CASSPSQTQGLFTGELFF

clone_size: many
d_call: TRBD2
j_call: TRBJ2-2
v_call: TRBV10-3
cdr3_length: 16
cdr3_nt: TGTGCCATCAGTGTGGCGGGAGGTGGTAACACCGGGGAGCTGTTTTTT
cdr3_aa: CAISVAGGGNTGELFF

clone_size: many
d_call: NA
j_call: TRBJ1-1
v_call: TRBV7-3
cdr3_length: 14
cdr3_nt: TGTGCCAGCAGCTTTGGGCACCAGAACACTGAAGCTTTCTTT
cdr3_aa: CASSFGHQNTEAFF

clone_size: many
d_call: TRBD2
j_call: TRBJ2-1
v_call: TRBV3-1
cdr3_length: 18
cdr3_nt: TGTGCCAGCAGCCAACTAGGGATGGCGGGAGGGCTAGGGGATGAGCAGTTCTTC
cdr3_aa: CASSQLGMAGGLGDEQFF

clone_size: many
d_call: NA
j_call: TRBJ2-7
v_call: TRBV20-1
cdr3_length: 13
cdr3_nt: TGCAGTGCTAGAGATAGGCTCTCCTACGAGCAGTACTTC
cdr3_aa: CSARDRLSYEQYF

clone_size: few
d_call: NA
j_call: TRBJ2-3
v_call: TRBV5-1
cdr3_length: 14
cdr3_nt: TGCGCCAGCAGCTCAGGACATGGTGCAGATACGCAGTATTTT
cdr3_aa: CASSSGHGADTQYF

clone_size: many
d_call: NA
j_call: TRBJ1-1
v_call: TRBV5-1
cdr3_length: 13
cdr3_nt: TGCGCCAGCAGCTTGGGGAGGAACACTGAAGCTTTCTTT
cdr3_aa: CASSLGRNTEAFF

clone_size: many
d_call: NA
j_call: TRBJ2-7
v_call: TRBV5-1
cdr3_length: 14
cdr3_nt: TGCGCCAGCAGCAGTAGGACGGGTACCTACGAGCAGTACTTC
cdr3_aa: CASSSRTGTYEQYF

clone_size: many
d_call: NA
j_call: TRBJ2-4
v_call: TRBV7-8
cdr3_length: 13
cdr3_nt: TGTGCCAGCAGCTTAAGAGTGGGGGGCATTCAGTACTTC
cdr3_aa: CASSLRVGGIQYF

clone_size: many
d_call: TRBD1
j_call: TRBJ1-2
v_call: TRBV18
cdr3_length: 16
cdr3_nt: TGTGCCAGCTCACCACTATCTCAGGGGGGTAACTATGGCTACACCTTC
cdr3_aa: CASSPLSQGGNYGYTF

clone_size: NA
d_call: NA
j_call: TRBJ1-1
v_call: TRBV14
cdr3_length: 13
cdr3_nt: TGTGCCAGCAGCCCTTGGAGGAACACTGAAGCTTTCTTT
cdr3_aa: CASSPWRNTEAFF

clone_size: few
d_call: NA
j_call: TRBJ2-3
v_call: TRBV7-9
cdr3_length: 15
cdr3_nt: TGTGCCAGCATCTCGAGTCTCCTGGGGACAGATACGCAGTATTTT
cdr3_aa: CASISSLLGTDTQYF